This is a list of T cell receptor beta chains from one sample in a study of CD8 T cell repertoires and HIV-1 epitope variants. Generated by immunoSEQ multiplex PCR, the TCRdb table keeps only in-frame clones and is missing some. The sample carries approximately 90,000 clones, approximately 70% recorded once. Sequences were obtained from uncultured baseline CD8+ T cells from peripheral blood mononuclear cells (PBMCs). The receptor source for this set is a male donor with HIV. CDR3s include the opening cysteine and the closing phenylalanine or tryptophan. The D gene is left open where the match is weak. Clone size is stated in some rows and not others, as once, few, many or a class when expanded.

d_call j_call clone_size v_call cdr3_nt cdr3_aa
. TRBJ2-1 . TRBV19 TGTGCCAGTAGTATTTTCCAGGGAGGCGAGCAGTTCTTC CASSIFQGGEQFF
TRBD2 TRBJ2-3 . TRBV19 TGTGCCAGTAGTTCGACTAGCGGGGGCACAGATACGCAGTATTTT CASSSTSGGTDTQYF
TRBD2 TRBJ2-1 . TRBV6-1 TGTGCCAGCAGTTTTCTAGCGGGGGGTCGAGATGAGCAGTTCTTC CASSFLAGGRDEQFF
TRBD2 TRBJ2-1 once TRBV19 TGTGCCAGTAGTCCTCGACTAGCTGCCACCTACAATGAGCAGTTCTTC CASSPRLAATYNEQFF
. TRBJ2-1 . TRBV19 TGTGCCAGTAGTAAGGCCCCTAAAGCCTACAATGAGCAGTTCTTC CASSKAPKAYNEQFF
. TRBJ1-2 . TRBV6-1 TGTGCCTCCTATTCCGGGACAGGCTACACCTTC CASYSGTGYTF
. TRBJ2-7 many TRBV14 TGTGCCAGCAGCCCCCCCAACCACGAGCAGTACTTC CASSPPNHEQYF
. TRBJ1-6 . TRBV5-1 TGCGCCAGCACTACCCATGGGGGGGATAATTCACCCCTCCACTTT CASTTHGGDNSPLHF
. TRBJ1-5 once TRBV19 TGTGCCACCCAGCAGGGTATACAGCCCCAGCATTTT CATQQGIQPQHF
TRBD2 TRBJ2-7 . TRBV29-1 TGCAGCGTCCTAGCGGCATCCCACGAGCAGTACTTC CSVLAASHEQYF
TRBD1 TRBJ2-7 . TRBV7-2 TGTGCCAGCAGCCAAACAGGGGTCAACGAGCAGTACTTC CASSQTGVNEQYF